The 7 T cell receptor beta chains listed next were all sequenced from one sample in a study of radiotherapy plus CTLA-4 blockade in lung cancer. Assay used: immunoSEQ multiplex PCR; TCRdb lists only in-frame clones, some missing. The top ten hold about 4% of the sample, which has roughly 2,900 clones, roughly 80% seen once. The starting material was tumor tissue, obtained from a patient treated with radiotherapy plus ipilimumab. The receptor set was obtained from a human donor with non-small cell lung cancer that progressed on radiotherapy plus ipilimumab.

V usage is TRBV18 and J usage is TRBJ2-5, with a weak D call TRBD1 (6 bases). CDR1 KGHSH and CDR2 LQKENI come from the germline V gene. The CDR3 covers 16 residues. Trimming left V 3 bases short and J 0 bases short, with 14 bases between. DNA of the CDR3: TGTGCCAGCTCACCTACAGGACAGTCGTACCAAGAGACCCAGTACTTC. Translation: CASSPTGQSYQETQYF.

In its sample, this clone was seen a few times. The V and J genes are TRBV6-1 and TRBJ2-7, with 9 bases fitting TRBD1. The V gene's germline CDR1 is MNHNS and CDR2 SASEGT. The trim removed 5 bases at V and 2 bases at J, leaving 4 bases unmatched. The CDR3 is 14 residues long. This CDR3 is CASSRTGATYEQYF. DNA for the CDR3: TGTGCCAGCAGTAGGACAGGGGCGACCTACGAGCAGTACTTC.

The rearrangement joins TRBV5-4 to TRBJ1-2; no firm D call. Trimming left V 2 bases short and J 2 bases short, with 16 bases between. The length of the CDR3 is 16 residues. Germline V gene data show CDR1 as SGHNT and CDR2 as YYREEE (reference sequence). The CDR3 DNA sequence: TGTGCCAGCAGCTTCGGTAGGGAGGAAAAGAACTATGGCTACACCTTC. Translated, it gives CASSFGREEKNYGYTF.

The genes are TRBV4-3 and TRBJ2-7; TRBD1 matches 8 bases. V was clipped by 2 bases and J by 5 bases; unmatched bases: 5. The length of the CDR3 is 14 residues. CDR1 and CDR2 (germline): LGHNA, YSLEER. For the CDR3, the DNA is TGCGCCAGCAGCCAAAACAGGGGGTTGAACGAGCAGTACTTC. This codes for CASSQNRGLNEQYF.

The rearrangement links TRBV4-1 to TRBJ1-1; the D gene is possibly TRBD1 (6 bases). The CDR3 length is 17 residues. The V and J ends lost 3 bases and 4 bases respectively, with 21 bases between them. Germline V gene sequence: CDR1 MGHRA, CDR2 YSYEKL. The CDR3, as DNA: TGCGCCAGCAGCCATTCCCTGGGCAGGGGAGGGAGCACTGAAGCTTTCTTT. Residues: CASSHSLGRGGSTEAFF.

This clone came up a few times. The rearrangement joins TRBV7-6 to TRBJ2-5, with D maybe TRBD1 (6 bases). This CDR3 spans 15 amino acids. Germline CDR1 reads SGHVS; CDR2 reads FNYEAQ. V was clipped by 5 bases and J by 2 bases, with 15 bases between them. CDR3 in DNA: TGTGCCAGCAGCCCTCAGACAGGCCCGCAAGAGACCCAGTACTTC. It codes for CASSPQTGPQETQYF.

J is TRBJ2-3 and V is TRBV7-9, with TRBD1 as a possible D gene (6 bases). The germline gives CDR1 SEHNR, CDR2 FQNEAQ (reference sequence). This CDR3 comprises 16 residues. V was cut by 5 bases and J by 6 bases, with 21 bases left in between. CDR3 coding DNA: TGTGCCAGCAGCCCCCCGAGGGGGACCCGGTCCGATACGCAGTATTTT. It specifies CASSPPRGTRSDTQYF. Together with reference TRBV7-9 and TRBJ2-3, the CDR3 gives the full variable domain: DTGVSQNPRHKITKRGQNVTFRCDPISEHNRLYWYRQTLGQGPEFLTYFQNEAQLEKSRLLSDRFSAERPKGSFSTLEIQRTEQGDSAMYLCASSPPRGTRSDTQYFGPGTRLTVL.